This is a list of T cell receptor beta chains from one sample in a study of cytomegalovirus exposure and HLA in healthy donors. Repertoires were generated with immunoSEQ multiplex PCR, while TCRdb's copy carries only in-frame clones and drops some. The table has 100,000 to 150,000 clones, around 77% seen once. The sample taken for sequencing was PBMCs. These TCRs come from an older woman in good health and CMV-seronegative. Both conserved end residues are part of each CDR3. A D gene is named only where the DNA matches it firmly. Clone size is not always given. Where it is, it says once, few, many or a class for expanded clones.

V gene: TRBV7-8
D gene: TRBD1
clone size: once
J gene: TRBJ2-2
CDR3 protein: CASSLIQGVGGELFF
CDR3 DNA: TGTGCCAGCAGCTTGATACAGGGGGTAGGGGGGGAGCTGTTTTTT

V gene: TRBV9
D gene: .
clone size: .
J gene: TRBJ2-2
CDR3 protein: CASSVPGHTNTGELFF
CDR3 DNA: TGTGCCAGCAGCGTACCGGGACACACGAACACCGGGGAGCTGTTTTTT

V gene: TRBV6-6
D gene: .
clone size: .
J gene: TRBJ2-1
CDR3 protein: CASAPGVSYNEQFF
CDR3 DNA: TGTGCCAGCGCCCCGGGAGTTTCCTACAATGAGCAGTTCTTC

V gene: TRBV28
D gene: TRBD2
clone size: .
J gene: TRBJ2-7
CDR3 protein: CASSLPLTSGGYEQYF
CDR3 DNA: TGTGCCAGCAGTTTGCCCTTGACTAGCGGGGGGTACGAGCAGTACTTC

V gene: TRBV5-1
D gene: TRBD1
clone size: .
J gene: TRBJ2-3
CDR3 protein: CASSFLGTGGADTQYF
CDR3 DNA: TGCGCCAGCAGCTTCCTCGGGACAGGGGGCGCAGATACGCAGTATTTT

V gene: TRBV10-1
D gene: TRBD1
clone size: .
J gene: TRBJ2-7
CDR3 protein: CASSESRTGEVHEQYF
CDR3 DNA: TGCGCCAGCAGTGAGTCGAGAACAGGGGAAGTCCACGAGCAGTACTTC

V gene: TRBV5-5
D gene: .
clone size: .
J gene: TRBJ1-5
CDR3 protein: CASSLATGLHQPQHF
CDR3 DNA: TGTGCCAGCAGCTTGGCCACGGGACTTCATCAGCCCCAGCATTTT

V gene: TRBV5-1
D gene: TRBD2
clone size: once
J gene: TRBJ2-3
CDR3 protein: CASSTGTSGGTDTQYF
CDR3 DNA: TGCGCCAGCAGCACCGGGACTAGCGGGGGCACAGATACGCAGTATTTT

V gene: TRBV10-3
D gene: .
clone size: .
J gene: TRBJ1-5
CDR3 protein: CAISVGGAGTQPQHF
CDR3 DNA: TGTGCCATCAGTGTAGGGGGAGCGGGGACTCAGCCCCAGCATTTT

V gene: TRBV5-1
D gene: .
clone size: .
J gene: TRBJ2-7
CDR3 protein: CASSLGGTFSYEQYF
CDR3 DNA: TGCGCCAGCAGCTTGGGGGGGACATTCTCCTACGAGCAGTACTTC

V gene: TRBV18
D gene: TRBD1
clone size: .
J gene: TRBJ2-7
CDR3 protein: CASSPSGTGAREQYF
CDR3 DNA: TGTGCCAGCTCACCATCTGGGACAGGGGCTCGCGAGCAGTACTTC

V gene: TRBV27
D gene: TRBD2
clone size: .
J gene: TRBJ2-2
CDR3 protein: CASSFSPGLAGGNTGELFF
CDR3 DNA: TGTGCCAGCAGTTTCTCACCGGGACTAGCGGGAGGGAACACCGGGGAGCTGTTTTTT

V gene: TRBV28
D gene: TRBD2
clone size: few
J gene: TRBJ2-5
CDR3 protein: CASSSRLPLTGTSGGGETQYF
CDR3 DNA: TGTGCCAGCAGTTCCAGACTCCCTTTGACCGGGACTAGCGGGGGCGGAGAGACCCAGTACTTC

V gene: TRBV6-5
D gene: .
clone size: .
J gene: TRBJ2-3
CDR3 protein: CASRLRDFSTDTQYF
CDR3 DNA: TGTGCCAGCAGACTCCGGGACTTCAGCACAGATACGCAGTATTTT

V gene: TRBV18
D gene: TRBD1
clone size: .
J gene: TRBJ1-2
CDR3 protein: CASSPRGPRGYTF
CDR3 DNA: TGTGCCAGCTCACCAAGGGGGCCCCGAGGCTACACCTTC

V gene: TRBV2
D gene: TRBD2
clone size: .
J gene: TRBJ2-7
CDR3 protein: CASSERLAGGVYEQYF
CDR3 DNA: TGTGCCAGCAGTGAAAGACTAGCGGGGGGGGTCTACGAGCAGTACTTC

V gene: TRBV5-1
D gene: .
clone size: .
J gene: TRBJ2-5
CDR3 protein: CASGGRGQSKEQYF
CDR3 DNA: TGCGCCAGTGGAGGCAGGGGACAATCTAAGGAGCAGTACTTC